Shown below are 14 T cell receptor beta chains from a single sample sequenced in a study of naive and memory T cell subsets. General study findings and limits: Possibly reflecting memory cells re-expressing CD45RA, a few larger clonotypes occurred in naive repertoires, especially CD8.

Both TRBC1 and TRBC2 were covered by a beta constant-region primer of two equimolar oligonucleotides. Ligated cDNA was amplified by four rounds of PCR with nested alpha and beta constant-region primers and SP2. TCRdb passed the UMI-ligation and nested PCR reads through MiXCR, listing each CDR3 protein once. In the table there are 150,000 or so distinct CDR3 sequences, approximately 22% of which are singletons. No antigen has been identified for these receptors. Sequenced material: naive CD4+ T cells from blood. The receptors were sampled from a human donor in good health.

In this sample, this clonotype turned up many times. V and J are TRBV24-1 and TRBJ2-7; possibly TRBD1 for D (5 bases). Germline assignment: CDR1 KGHDR and CDR2 SFDVKD. The V end lost 4 bases, the J end lost 2 bases, and 14 bases lay between the germline ends. The CDR3 is made up of 15 amino acids. The CDR3 is CATSDPYGQAYEQYF. DNA of the CDR3: TGTGCCACCAGTGACCCTTACGGACAAGCCTACGAGCAGTACTTC.

In this sample, this clonotype turned up a few times. V gene TRBV6-6 combines with J gene TRBJ1-6; tentatively, D is TRBD1 (5 bases). Between the trimmed V and J ends, which lost 6 bases and 10 bases, there was a span of 16 bases. Germline V lookup: CDR1 MNHNY, CDR2 SVGAGI (reference sequence). The CDR3 loop spans 14 amino acids. The CDR3 loop reads CASSRRETTSPLHF. The CDR3, as DNA: TGTGCCAGCAGCCGCAGGGAAACCACCTCACCCCTCCACTTT.

This clonotype was observed a few times. This chain uses TRBV18 with TRBJ2-7, with TRBD1 as a possible D gene (6 bases). This CDR3 is 13 amino acids long. Per germline, CDR1 KGHSH and CDR2 LQKENI. V was cut by 1 base and J by 5 bases, with 9 bases left in between. The CDR3 DNA is TGTGCCAGCTCACCACTCCAGGGGAACGAGCAGTACTTC. It translates to CASSPLQGNEQYF.

This clonotype has more than one count but fewer than ten. The chain carries TRBV4-1 and TRBJ2-1; 7 bases agree with TRBD2. Losses at the gene ends were 1 base for V and 2 bases for J; bases not matched to a gene: 5. Germline V gene lookup returns CDR1 MGHRA and CDR2 YSYEKL. The CDR3 has 16 amino acids. In nucleotides, the CDR3 is TGCGCCAGCAGCCAAGTTAGGAGCGGGACCTACAATGAGCAGTTCTTC. Protein product: CASSQVRSGTYNEQFF.

The V and J genes are TRBV6-1 and TRBJ2-3; D possibly corresponds to TRBD2 (5 bases). Germline lookup yields CDR1 MNHNS and CDR2 SASEGT. This CDR3 contains 16 residues. Trimming took 2 bases from V and 7 from J, leaving 19 bases between them. The CDR3 sequence is CASSESGSSRRHTQYF. In DNA form, the CDR3 reads TGTGCCAGCAGTGAAAGTGGGTCCTCAAGGAGGCATACGCAGTATTTT.

This clonotype was recorded a few times. The chain carries TRBV12-3 or TRBV12-4 and TRBJ1-5; D gene uncertain. This CDR3 has 15 residues. V lost 1 base and J 1 base, leaving 8 bases between the germline ends. For the CDR3, the DNA is TGTGCCAGCAGTTTAGGGCGGCTCAGCAATCAGCCCCAGCATTTT. It specifies CASSLGRLSNQPQHF.

This clonotype has more than one count but fewer than ten. The J gene is TRBJ1-5, the V gene TRBV12-3 or TRBV12-4; D gene ambiguous. V was pared by 3 bases and J by 0 bases, with 24 bases between. CDR3 length: 20 amino acids. CDR3: CASSFSSYRKGYYSNQPQHF. The CDR3 DNA reads TGTGCCAGCAGTTTCTCGAGTTACAGAAAGGGCTATTATAGCAATCAGCCCCAGCATTTT.

This clonotype occurred a few times. The V call is TRBV6-2 or TRBV6-3, the J call TRBJ1-2; D might be TRBD1 (6 bases). Deletions cut 6 bases from V and 4 bases from J, with 18 bases between. Germline loops: CDR1 MNHEY, CDR2 SVGEGT. The CDR3 sequence is 15 residues long. The CDR3 nucleotides read TGTGCCAGCAGATCAAGACAGGTGGCCCTCTATGGCTACACCTTC. Protein product: CASRSRQVALYGYTF.

The V gene is TRBV2, the J gene TRBJ2-3, with D perhaps matching TRBD2 (6 bases). The V gene's germline CDR1 is SNHLY and CDR2 FYNNEI. V was shortened by 4 bases and J by 7 bases, with 12 bases between the two germline ends. The CDR3 loop spans 13 amino acids. In DNA form, the CDR3 reads TGTGCCAGCAGTGCCAGGGAGGCAAATACGCAGTATTTT. Residues: CASSAREANTQYF.

This clonotype was observed a single time. The chain links TRBV2 to TRBJ1-1; D is unclear. V was cut by 6 bases and J by 4 bases, with 9 bases left in between. The CDR3 has 12 amino acids. The germline V gene encodes CDR1 SNHLY and CDR2 FYNNEI. CDR3 nucleotides: TGTGCCAGCAGCTTCTTTGGCACTGAAGCTTTCTTT. This codes for CASSFFGTEAFF.

This chain links TRBV18 with TRBJ2-7; TRBD1 is a possible D gene (6 bases). Trimming removed 4 bases at V and 3 bases at J, with 13 bases between. The CDR3 contains 14 residues. CDR1 is KGHSH and CDR2 is LQKENI in the germline V gene. This chain's CDR3 is CASSLGNRDYEQYF. The CDR3 region has the DNA TGTGCCAGCTCACTGGGCAACAGGGACTACGAGCAGTACTTC.

This sequence joins TRBV20-1 and TRBJ2-1; D is tentatively TRBD1 or TRBD2 (6 bases each). This CDR3 is 13 amino acids long. Germline V gene lookup returns CDR1 DFQATT and CDR2 SNEGSKA (reference sequence). The CDR3 region has the DNA TGCAGCACCCCGGGGGCAGGATACAATGAGCAGTTCTTC. It codes for CSTPGAGYNEQFF.

This clonotype has a handful of counts. This sequence joins TRBV7-2 and TRBJ2-1; D not certain. The CDR3 runs to 17 residues. Germline V CDR1 and CDR2: SGHTA, FQGNSA. The V gene lost 3 bases and the J gene lost 1 base, with 16 bases spanning the gap. CDR3 sequence: CASSFFRSGPSYNEQFF. As DNA, the CDR3 is TGTGCCAGCAGCTTCTTCCGATCCGGGCCGTCCTACAATGAGCAGTTCTTC.

This clonotype has a handful of counts. The gene calls are TRBV24-1 and TRBJ1-1; D is unclear. This CDR3 comprises 13 residues. Germline assignment: CDR1 KGHDR and CDR2 SFDVKD. V dropped 1 base and J dropped 2 bases, with 4 bases sitting between them. The DNA of the CDR3 is TGTGCCACCAGTGATTTCCCCAACACTGAAGCTTTCTTT. This translates into CATSDFPNTEAFF.